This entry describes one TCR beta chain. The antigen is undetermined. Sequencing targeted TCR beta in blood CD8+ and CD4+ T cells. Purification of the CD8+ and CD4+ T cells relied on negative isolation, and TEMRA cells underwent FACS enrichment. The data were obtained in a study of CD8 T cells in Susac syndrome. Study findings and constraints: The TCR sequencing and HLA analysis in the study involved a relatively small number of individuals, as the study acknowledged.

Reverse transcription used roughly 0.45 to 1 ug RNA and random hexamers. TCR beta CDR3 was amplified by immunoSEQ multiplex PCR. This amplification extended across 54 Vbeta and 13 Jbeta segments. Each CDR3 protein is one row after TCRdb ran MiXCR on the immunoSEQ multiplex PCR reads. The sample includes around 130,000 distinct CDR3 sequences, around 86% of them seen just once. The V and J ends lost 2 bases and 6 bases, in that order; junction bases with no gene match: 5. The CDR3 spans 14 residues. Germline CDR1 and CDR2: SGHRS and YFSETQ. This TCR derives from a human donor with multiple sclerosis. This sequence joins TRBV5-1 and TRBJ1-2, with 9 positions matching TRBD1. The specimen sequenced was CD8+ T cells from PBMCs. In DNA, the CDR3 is TGCGCCAGCAGCTTATTAGGACAGGGGAATGGCTACACCTTC. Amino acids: CASSLLGQGNGYTF.